This TCR beta chain was sequenced during a study of identical twins. Germline V CDR1 and CDR2: SGDLS, YYNGEE. The CDR3 consists of 18 residues. J gave up 4 bases and V 3 bases, and 11 bases lay outside the gene matches. There are a few counts of this clonotype. Through template switching, a universal primer site was introduced, and the cDNA contained unique molecular identifiers. TCRdb passed the 5' RACE reads through MiXCR, listing each CDR3 protein once. This sample has a few hundred thousand distinct CDR3 sequences; around an eighth occur once, and the top ten carry around 6.9%. These same records also appear under a second study, on yellow fever vaccine responses in identical twins. As reported in that work: As reported, the vaccine T cell response of twins seemed partly convergent and partly personalized.

This chain connects TRBV9 to TRBJ2-2; TRBD2 agrees at 11 bases. Sequences were obtained from CD8+ T cells sorted from blood. The sequence was obtained from a woman under 30 in good health. The CDR3: CASSAGLAGGGITGELFF. The CDR3, as DNA: TGTGCCAGCAGCGCTGGTCTAGCGGGGGGAGGAATCACCGGGGAGCTGTTTTTT.